This T cell receptor beta chain derives from a study of cytomegalovirus exposure and HLA in healthy donors. General study results and limits: Sequencing depth across donors, presence/absence analyses assumed, was roughly uniform. With later analysis, a missense DCLRE1C variant became linked to TCR beta V- and J-gene trimming. A later analysis reported that several of the most significant clusters appeared to be linked to common viral pathogens, among them Epstein-Barr virus. Whilst most TCR sequences proved rare, a subset of public TCRs occurred across many donors.

For this clone: Its matching antigen is unknown.

Trimming stripped 5 bases from V and 0 bases from J, with 15 bases between. There are 17 residues in the CDR3. The germline CDR1 and CDR2 sequences are SGDLS and YYNGEE. 13 Jbeta primers and 60 Vbeta primers were used for the PCR. Using immunoSEQ multiplex PCR, the repertoire was profiled, and TCRdb retains in-frame clones only, with some absent. The sample has tens of thousands of clones, 76% seen once; the top ten hold 7.5% to 9%. This TCR was sampled from a woman in her thirties in good health and CMV-seropositive. The sequencing input was PBMCs. The rearrangement links TRBV9 to TRBJ2-6; perhaps TRBD2 as D (6 bases). CDR3 region: CASSWGERRSGANVLTF. The CDR3 DNA sequence: TGTGCCAGCAGTTGGGGGGAGAGACGCTCTGGGGCCAACGTCCTGACTTTC.